This record covers a single T cell receptor (beta chain). The antigen it binds to is not known. No base-level quality is on record; no much larger clone is a single base apart. The sample is drawn from a study of T cell repertoires in cytomegalovirus infection (dated by TCRdb to about 2019). With respect to the entire study: Alongside well-studied HLA-B-restricted epitopes, the peptide stimulations were aimed at recently identified HLA-C-restricted CMV epitopes, whose presentation resists viral immunomodulation. Donor HLA type was relevant to the analysis, as public TCR beta signatures indicated carriage of CMV infection together with the matching HLA type.

Study-wide conclusions, independent of this receptor: In the ex vivo response, HLA-C-restricted CMV-specific TCR beta clonotypes were dominant, and in two of eight donors the single most frequent clonotype came from this HLA-C-restricted group. In both this cohort and an independent roughly 350-donor cohort, the cumulative frequency of public TCR beta family members distinguished carriers of CMV infection plus the relevant HLA type.

According to the study, the label for this sample's treatment or condition signals: in vitro stimulation with specific CMV peptide epitopes to enrich CMV-specific T cells. The CDR1 and CDR2 encoded by the germline V gene are SGHRS and YFSETQ. CDR3 length: 15 amino acids, cysteine to phenylalanine. CDR3 DNA is the only sequence kept; it has 45 bases, read in frame from the first base. Ends trimmed: V by 4 bases, J by 6 bases; bases unmatched to a gene: 12. TCRdb shows the sequencer as Illumina HiSeq 1500. Using fastp trimming at Q25 and MiXCR clonotype assembly, TCRdb reanalyzed the public sequencing data and kept in-frame beta chains. Every distinct CDR3 protein forms one entry, paired with its most common genes and DNA. This sample lists some 700,000 distinct CDR3 sequences; around 35% were detected once. The ten top clones hold around a sixth of the sample.

The sample consisted of cultured PBMCs, taken from culture after CMV antigen stimulation. In this chain, TRBV5-1 is recombined with TRBJ2-5; 7 central bases correspond to TRBD1. This sequence originates from a human donor in good health (CMV status not recorded). Some clones in this sample may be carry-over from other donors' samples. The CDR3 is CASSIRDLRGQTQYF. The DNA is TGCGCCAGCAGCATCCGAGACCTTAGGGGGCAGACCCAGTACTTC.